A selection of T cell receptor beta chains follows, all from one sample in a study of CD8+ T cells in alopecia areata. Only in-frame clones appear in the TCRdb table, and some are missing; sequencing was by immunoSEQ multiplex PCR. The sample lists hundreds of thousands of clones, under 40% occurring once. The sample was CD4+ T cells sorted from blood, taken at approximately week 30, from a patient treated with tofacitinib. Source of these receptors: a human donor with alopecia areata. Each CDR3 is given with its conserved first and last residue. The D gene is left open where the match is weak. The size field is filled for only some rows; it gives once, few, many or a size class.

>few|TRBV5-1|13|TRBJ1-5|-
TGCGCCAGCAGCTCCGGGTCTAATCAGCCCCAGCATTTT
CASSSGSNQPQHF
>-|TRBV11-2|12|TRBJ2-1|TRBD2
TGTGCCAGCAGTGTCCGGGGGGGCCAACAGTTCTTC
CASSVRGGQQFF
>many|TRBV19|13|TRBJ1-4|-
TGTGCCAGTAGGAAGACAACTAATGAAAAACTGTTTTTT
CASRKTTNEKLFF
>-|TRBV30|15|TRBJ2-7|TRBD1
TGTGCCTGGAGTGTTCCGGGACAGGGGCTCTACGAGCAGTACTTC
CAWSVPGQGLYEQYF
>-|TRBV14|17|TRBJ2-1|TRBD1
TGTGCCAGCAGCCTTGTCGGACAGGGGCTCTCCTACAATGAGCAGTTCTTC
CASSLVGQGLSYNEQFF
>few|TRBV9|15|TRBJ2-3|-
TGTGCCAGCAGCGTGGAAGTAATCGGCACAGATACGCAGTATTTT
CASSVEVIGTDTQYF
>-|TRBV6-5|14|TRBJ1-2|-
TGTGCCAGCAGTTCGATGGCTTTAGGCTATGGCTACACCTTC
CASSSMALGYGYTF
>-|TRBV27|16|TRBJ2-2|-
TGTGCCAGCAGTTTACAGACAGGACTACCCACCGGGGAGCTGTTTTTT
CASSLQTGLPTGELFF
>few|TRBV30|13|TRBJ1-6|-
TGTGCCTGGAGTGAAGGGGGAGATTCACCCCTCCACTTT
CAWSEGGDSPLHF
>few|TRBV19|12|TRBJ2-3|-
TGTGCCAGTAGTCCTCGTTTGGATACGCAGTATTTT
CASSPRLDTQYF
>once|TRBV7-9|14|TRBJ2-5|-
TGTGCCAGCGGTCCCAGGGGCTCCCAAGAGACCCAGTACTTC
CASGPRGSQETQYF
>-|TRBV7-9|12|TRBJ1-2|-
TGTGCCAGCAGCTTAGCGGGGTATGGCTACACCTTC
CASSLAGYGYTF
>-|TRBV5-6|14|TRBJ1-2|-
TGTGCCAGCAGCCCGGTCGTCAGGGCGGGTGGCTACACCTTC
CASSPVVRAGGYTF
>few|TRBV4-2|15|TRBJ2-5|-
TGTGCCAGCAGCCAAGGTTCGAACCCGGCGGAGACCCAGTACTTC
CASSQGSNPAETQYF
>few|TRBV25-1|15|TRBJ1-6|TRBD1
TGTGCCAGCAGGGGTTTCGGGACAGGGGTTCCACCCCTCCACTTT
CASRGFGTGVPPLHF
>-|TRBV19|13|TRBJ1-1|TRBD1
TGTGCCAGTACATCGTCCGGACAGGGTGAAGCTTTCTTT
CASTSSGQGEAFF
>-|TRBV4-2|15|TRBJ2-7|TRBD2
TGTGCCAGCAGCCAACGGACTAGCGGCTCCTACGAGCAGTACTTC
CASSQRTSGSYEQYF
>-|TRBV29-1|13|TRBJ1-1|-
TGCGCCGTTCGGGGAGTCATGAACACTGAAGCTTTCTTT
CAVRGVMNTEAFF
>once|TRBV29-1|11|TRBJ1-1|-
TGCAGCGTTGAGTCGACAGATGAAGCTTTCTTT
CSVESTDEAFF
>few|TRBV27|15|TRBJ2-7|TRBD2
TGTGCCAGCAGTTCCTATTTAGCGGGGTCCTACGAGCAGTACTTC
CASSSYLAGSYEQYF